The T cell receptor (beta chain) described here comes from a study of vaccination and CD4 T cells after COVID-19. Study-wide results and limits: Spike mono-reactive clones accounted for 304 of the 307 vaccine-specific clones found in convalescent patients. Sampling was limited to relatively few convalescent patients, with no early post-infection timepoints studied.

This clonotype was counted a few times. Its cognate antigen is unknown. Trimming took 6 bases from V and 2 from J; bases not matched to a gene: 10. CDR1 and CDR2 from the germline V gene are MDHEN and SYDVKM. This CDR3 is 15 amino acids long. An Oncomine TCR Beta short-read assay was used to sequence the DNA from cultured CD4+ T cells. TCRdb used MiXCR to reprocess the PCR reads, holding one entry per CDR3 protein. The table includes roughly 5,000 distinct CDR3 sequences, roughly 45% detected once. Described treatment: roughly 11-day PBMC culture with coronavirus spike peptide pools or control peptides (ViraFEST assay). Cells received half-medium changes with fresh IL-2 medium on days 3 and 7.

Source: CD4+ T cells from blood, cultured in vitro, taken after SARS-CoV-2 vaccination. The TCR comes from a human donor who had recovered from COVID-19. The V and J genes are TRBV28 and TRBJ2-7, with 7 bases that match TRBD2. The CDR3 loop is CASSSGTTLTYEQYF. The CDR3 nucleotides are TGTGCCAGCAGCAGTGGGACTACCCTTACCTACGAGCAGTACTTC.